Following are 6 T cell receptor beta chains from one sample sequenced in a study of control samples from healthy donors and cancer patients. The table came from immunoSEQ multiplex PCR; TCRdb's copy has only in-frame clones and leaves some out. Of roughly 80,000 clones in the sample, around nine tenths are singletons; the top ten hold 4.5% to 7%. Sequenced: blood. Receptors were obtained from a man in his forties or fifties in good health.

About this clone: In the same sample, other DNA sequences code for this CDR3. The gene calls are TRBV14 and TRBJ1-2, with D perhaps TRBD1 (5 bases). The germline V and J ends were trimmed by 3 bases and 10 bases, with 9 bases remaining between them. CDR1 and CDR2 from the germline V gene are SGHDN and FVKESK. The CDR3 is 11 amino acids. The CDR3 bases are TGTGCCAGCAGCCAGGGGCGGCACTACACCTTC. This codes for CASSQGRHYTF.

The chain carries TRBV5-4 and TRBJ1-2, with D perhaps matching TRBD1 (5 bases). This CDR3 has 14 residues. Trimming took off 4 bases at V and 2 bases at J, with 12 bases between the two ends. From germline, CDR1 is SGHNT and CDR2 YYREEE (reference sequence). The CDR3, as DNA: TGTGCCAGCAGCCTGGACATGGCGAACTATGGCTACACCTTC. Translation gives CASSLDMANYGYTF.

This clone was counted only a few times. V is TRBV6-6 and J is TRBJ1-6; the D gene is possibly TRBD1 (5 bases). CDR3 size: 14 residues. In germline, CDR1 is MNHNY, CDR2 SVGAGI (reference sequence). Trimming stripped 8 bases from V and 0 bases from J, with 8 bases between. CDR3 DNA: TGTGCCAGCCGAGGGGACTCCTATAATTCACCCCTCCACTTT. This codes for CASRGDSYNSPLHF.

This clone has just one count. V usage is TRBV7-9 and J usage is TRBJ2-3, with 11 bases lining up with TRBD1. The germline CDR1 and CDR2 sequences are SEHNR and FQNEAQ (reference sequence). The CDR3 runs to 16 residues. With V trimmed by 1 base and J by 6 bases, 6 bases remained unmatched. CDR3 bases: TGTGCCAGCAGCTTAGGGACAGGGGGCCCCCCTGATACGCAGTATTTT. Residues: CASSLGTGGPPDTQYF.

The rearrangement links TRBV9 to TRBJ1-1; D is unresolved. The CDR3 is made up of 14 amino acids. CDR1 is SGDLS and CDR2 is YYNGEE in the germline V gene. V lost 3 bases and J lost 3, with 12 bases in between. CDR3 residues: CASSAFGRDTEAFF. The DNA for the CDR3 is TGTGCCAGCAGCGCCTTCGGACGGGACACTGAAGCTTTCTTT.

The gene calls are TRBV11-2 and TRBJ1-1, with D perhaps TRBD1 (5 bases). This CDR3 spans 15 amino acids. The V gene lost 7 bases and the J gene lost 4 bases, with 19 bases spanning the gap. Germline V gene sequence: CDR1 SGHAT, CDR2 FQNNGV. CDR3 bases: TGTGCCAGCACCCCTATCCCGGCGGGGGGCACTGAAGCTTTCTTT. It encodes CASTPIPAGGTEAFF.